The 22 T cell receptor beta chains in this list originate from one sample, sequenced in a study of identical twins. TCRdb re-derived calls from the 5' RACE reads in MiXCR, one entry per CDR3 protein. The sample shows about 920,000 distinct CDR3 sequences, around an eighth of them seen only once. The same sample was also used in a study of yellow fever vaccine responses in identical twins.

The sequenced sample consisted of PBMCs. These receptors came from a woman younger than 35 in good health.

This chain joins TRBV12-3 or TRBV12-4 and TRBJ2-2; TRBD2 agrees at 12 bases. The V gene end was trimmed by 5 bases and the J gene end by 1 base; junction bases not matched to a gene: 8. This CDR3 has 18 amino acids. The CDR3 DNA reads as TGTGCCAGCAGTCAAGACGGGGGACTAGCGGGGAACACCGGGGAGCTGTTTTTT. As protein: CASSQDGGLAGNTGELFF.

This clonotype was detected a few times. This chain links TRBV15 with TRBJ2-1, with 7 bases identical to TRBD1. Trimming cost V 6 bases and J 2 bases; bases outside gene matches: 7. This CDR3 is built from 15 residues. The germline V gene encodes CDR1 LNHNV and CDR2 YYDKDF (reference sequence). Here the CDR3 reads CATRVTGVAYNEQFF. The CDR3 DNA reads as TGTGCCACCAGAGTAACAGGGGTTGCCTACAATGAGCAGTTCTTC.

This clonotype has just a few counts. The chain carries TRBV28 and TRBJ2-3; 11 nucleotides agree with TRBD2. Looked up from germline, CDR1 is MDHEN and CDR2 is SYDVKM. J was trimmed by 5 bases and V by 4 bases; bases with no gene match: 8. The CDR3 is made up of 16 amino acids. The CDR3 DNA reads as TGTGCCAGCAGTTCGCAGACTAGCGGGAAAGGAGATACGCAGTATTTT. Translation gives CASSSQTSGKGDTQYF.

The rearrangement joins TRBV4-1 to TRBJ1-2, with 10 bases that match TRBD1. Trimming removed 3 bases from V and 6 bases from J; junction bases left unmatched: 7. CDR1 and CDR2 (germline): MGHRA, YSYEKL. The CDR3 has 15 amino acids. CDR3 sequence: CASSQVFGQGDGYTF. CDR3 in DNA: TGCGCCAGCAGCCAGGTTTTTGGACAGGGGGATGGCTACACCTTC.

This clonotype was counted only a few times. V and J are TRBV12-3 or TRBV12-4 and TRBJ2-7, with 7 nucleotides matching TRBD1. After removal of 5 bases from V and 0 bases from J, the junction contained 7 bases not matched to a gene. CDR3 length: 15 amino acids. DNA of the CDR3: TGTGCCAGCAGTCACGGGACAGAAAGCTCCTACGAGCAGTACTTC. As protein: CASSHGTESSYEQYF.

This clonotype was seen only a few times. The gene calls are TRBV3-1 and TRBJ2-2; D unresolved. The length of the CDR3 is 14 residues. Germline V lookup: CDR1 LGHDT, CDR2 YNNKEL (reference sequence). V was cut by 8 bases and J by 0 bases, with 10 bases left in between. This CDR3 is CASSAITNTGELFF. CDR3 nucleotides: TGTGCCAGCTCAGCCATAACGAACACCGGGGAGCTGTTTTTT.

This clonotype was picked up many times. The J gene is TRBJ1-1, the V gene TRBV10-1, with D unresolved. With 2 bases removed from V and 8 bases from J, the gap between germline ends came to 9 bases. The CDR3 extends over 12 amino acids. The germline CDR1 and CDR2 sequences are WNHNN and SYGVQD (reference sequence). The CDR3, as DNA: TGCGCCAGCAGTGAGAGTATGGGAGAAGCTTTCTTT. Its translation is CASSESMGEAFF.

This clonotype has a count of ten or more. The J gene is TRBJ2-1, the V gene TRBV20-1; D may be TRBD2 (6 bases). The CDR3 consists of 12 residues. V dropped 3 bases and J dropped 3 bases, with 6 bases sitting between them. Germline loops: CDR1 DFQATT, CDR2 SNEGSKA (reference sequence). CDR3: CSARDYYNEQFF. The CDR3, as DNA: TGCAGTGCTAGGGACTACTACAATGAGCAGTTCTTC.

This clonotype was counted ten times or more. The rearrangement uses TRBV3-1 and TRBJ2-2; 9 nucleotides align to TRBD2. CDR3 length equals 16 residues. After removal of 4 bases from V and 1 base from J, the junction contained 4 bases not matched to a gene. Germline V gives CDR1 LGHDT, CDR2 YNNKEL (reference sequence). Here the CDR3 DNA reads TGTGCCAGCAGCCGCCCGACTAGCGGGAACACCGGGGAGCTGTTTTTT. Translating it yields CASSRPTSGNTGELFF.

This chain connects TRBV10-3 to TRBJ2-6, with D perhaps matching TRBD1 (6 bases). Trimming cost V 3 bases and J 2 bases, with 11 bases left between them. This CDR3 region has 16 residues. From germline, CDR1 is ENHRY and CDR2 SYGVKD. The CDR3 DNA is TGTGCCATCAGTGAAGGTGGGGGCGCTGGGGCCAACGTCCTGACTTTC. Translated, it gives CAISEGGGAGANVLTF.

The genes are TRBV19 and TRBJ2-7; weak D call: TRBD2 (5 bases). The ends were cut back, 5 bases at V and 0 bases at J, with 11 bases in the middle. CDR3 length: 14 residues. Germline-derived CDR1 and CDR2 are LNHDA and SQIVND (reference sequence). CDR3 protein: CASSRNGDSYEQYF. The CDR3 DNA follows: TGTGCCAGTAGTCGCAACGGGGACTCCTACGAGCAGTACTTC. The full variable domain, its missing parts supplied by reference TRBV19 and TRBJ2-7, is DGGITQSPKYLFRKEGQNVTLSCEQNLNHDAMYWYRQDPGQGLRLIYYSQIVNDFQKGDIAEGYSVSREKKESFPLTVTSAQKNPTAFYLCASSRNGDSYEQYFGPGTRLTVT.

This clonotype showed up many times. V is TRBV7-9 and J is TRBJ2-3, with TRBD2 matching 11 bases. Looked up from germline, CDR1 is SEHNR and CDR2 is FQNEAQ (reference sequence). The CDR3 length is 16 residues. Germline trimming cut 5 bases from V and 4 bases from J; bases unmatched to any gene: 8. Here the CDR3 DNA reads TGTGCCAGCAGCCCAGGGACTAGCGGTAGCCCAGATACGCAGTATTTT. As protein: CASSPGTSGSPDTQYF.

This clonotype was found a few times. The chain links TRBV2 to TRBJ2-7; TRBD2 aligns across 8 bases. V was clipped by 4 bases and J by 4 bases; unmatched bases: 9. CDR1 is SNHLY, CDR2 FYNNEI, per germline. This CDR3 is 15 amino acids long. The CDR3 here is CASSVGTAGVYEQYF. The CDR3, as DNA: TGTGCCAGCAGTGTAGGAACAGCGGGAGTTTACGAGCAGTACTTC.

The chain has TRBV20-1 and TRBJ2-1; 12 bases align to TRBD2. Trimming at V came to 4 bases and at J to 7 bases, leaving 11 bases not matched to a gene. The CDR3 length is 16 residues. CDR1 is DFQATT and CDR2 is SNEGSKA in the germline V gene (reference sequence). CDR3 region: CSAKKPGLAGGNEQFF. The DNA of the CDR3 is TGCAGTGCTAAAAAACCGGGACTAGCGGGTGGAAATGAGCAGTTCTTC.

This chain uses TRBV15 with TRBJ2-7, with a tentative D call TRBD1 (5 bases). Germline assignment: CDR1 LNHNV and CDR2 YYDKDF (reference sequence). The CDR3 contains 15 residues. Trimming stripped 5 bases from V and 5 bases from J, with 19 bases between. This chain's CDR3 is CATSPWGGGEDEQYV. CDR3 in DNA: TGTGCCACCAGCCCATGGGGCGGTGGTGAGGACGAGCAGTACGTC.

This clonotype was observed a handful of times. The CDR3 DNA reads TGTGCCAGCAGCCTGAGAGACTGGCCCTACGAGCAGTACTTC. It is translated as CASSLRDWPYEQYF. The chain is built from TRBV12-3 or TRBV12-4 and TRBJ2-7; D not certain. V was trimmed by 6 bases and J by 2 bases, leaving 14 bases between them. This CDR3 spans 14 amino acids.

This clonotype was seen ten or more times. The chain joins TRBV6-2 or TRBV6-3 to TRBJ2-5, with D possibly matching TRBD1 (6 bases). CDR1 is MNHEY and CDR2 is SVGEGT in the germline V gene. This CDR3 has 14 amino acids. The ends were cut back, 5 bases at V and 0 bases at J, with 10 bases in the middle. The CDR3 sequence: CASSPTGNQETQYF. The CDR3 DNA sequence: TGTGCCAGCAGTCCTACAGGGAACCAAGAGACCCAGTACTTC.

A few counts support this clonotype. The gene calls are TRBV12-3 or TRBV12-4 and TRBJ2-1; D is ambiguous. The CDR3 is 13 residues long. Trimming stripped 6 bases from V and 7 bases from J, with 13 bases between. The CDR3 DNA reads TGTGCCAGCAGGCCCGCCTCAAATAATGAGCAGTTCTTC. Protein product: CASRPASNNEQFF.

The chain is built from TRBV10-3 and TRBJ2-4; perhaps TRBD1 as D (6 bases). Trimming removed 6 bases at V and 1 base at J, with 13 bases between. Germline CDR1 reads ENHRY; CDR2 reads SYGVKD. The CDR3 covers 15 residues. The CDR3 loop is CAISQGLSAKNIQYF. The CDR3 coding sequence is TGTGCCATCAGCCAGGGGCTGAGTGCCAAAAACATTCAGTACTTC.

The genes are TRBV7-9 and TRBJ2-1; D is ambiguous. The germline V gene has CDR1 SEHNR and CDR2 FQNEAQ (reference sequence). The V gene lost 1 base and the J gene lost 2 bases, with 12 bases spanning the gap. This CDR3 contains 16 residues. CDR3 bases: TGTGCCAGCAGCTTAGTGTTCCAAAAGACCTACAATGAGCAGTTCTTC. Its protein is CASSLVFQKTYNEQFF.

This clonotype was recorded a few times. The V gene is TRBV12-3 or TRBV12-4, the J gene TRBJ2-5, with TRBD1 identical over 7 bases. The V and J ends lost 6 bases and 4 bases, in that order; junction bases with no gene match: 5. The CDR3 is 13 amino acids. The DNA for the CDR3 is TGTGCCAGCAGATTACAGGGGTCAGAGACCCAGTACTTC. Its protein product is CASRLQGSETQYF.

CDR3 nucleotides: TGTGCCAGCGAGGATCCGGGACAGGGGTTCGGCTACACCTTC. It is translated as CASEDPGQGFGYTF. V is TRBV6-1 and J is TRBJ1-2; TRBD1 matches 10 bases. J was trimmed by 8 bases and V by 8 bases; bases with no gene match: 11. This CDR3 is 14 amino acids long. The V gene's germline CDR1 is MNHNS and CDR2 SASEGT.